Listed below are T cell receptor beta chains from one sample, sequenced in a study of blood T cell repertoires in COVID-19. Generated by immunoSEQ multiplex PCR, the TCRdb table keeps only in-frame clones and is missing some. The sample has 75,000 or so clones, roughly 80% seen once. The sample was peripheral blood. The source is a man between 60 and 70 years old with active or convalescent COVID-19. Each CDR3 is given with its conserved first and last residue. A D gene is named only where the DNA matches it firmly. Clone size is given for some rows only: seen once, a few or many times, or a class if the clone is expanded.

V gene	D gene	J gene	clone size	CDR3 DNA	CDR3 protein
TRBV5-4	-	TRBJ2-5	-	TGTGCCAGCAGCTTGAATGGGGGAGGAGAGACCCAGTACTTC	CASSLNGGGETQYF
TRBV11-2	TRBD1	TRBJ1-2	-	TGTGCCAGCAACCAGGACAGGGTGAACTATGGCTACACCTTC	CASNQDRVNYGYTF
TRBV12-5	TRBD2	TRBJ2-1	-	TGTGCTAGTGGACTCGGACTAGCGGGGACCAATGAGCAGTTCTTC	CASGLGLAGTNEQFF
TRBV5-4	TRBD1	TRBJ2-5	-	TGTGCCAGCAGCAACTCGGGACAGGGGACCGAGACCCAGTACTTC	CASSNSGQGTETQYF
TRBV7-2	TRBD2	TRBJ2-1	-	TGTGCCAGCAGCCGGACTAGCGGGGGGTTTGGCTCCTACAATGAGCAGTTCTTC	CASSRTSGGFGSYNEQFF
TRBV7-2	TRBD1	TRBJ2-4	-	TGTGCCAGCAGCGGGACAGGATCCCCCCTAGCCAAAAACATTCAGTACTTC	CASSGTGSPLAKNIQYF
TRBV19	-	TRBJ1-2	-	TGTGCCAGTAGTTCGTTTAACTATGGCTACACCTTC	CASSSFNYGYTF
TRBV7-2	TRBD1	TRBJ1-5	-	TGTGCCAGCAGCTTAATTGGGGACAGGGGGCAGCCCCAGCATTTT	CASSLIGDRGQPQHF
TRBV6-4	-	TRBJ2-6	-	TGTGCCAGCAGCCAGGGAACCGGGGCCAACGTCCTGACTTTC	CASSQGTGANVLTF
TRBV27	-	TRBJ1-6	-	TGTGCCAGCAGTTTAACGAAGGGATTCGGGATAGAGAATTCACCCCTCCACTTT	CASSLTKGFGIENSPLHF
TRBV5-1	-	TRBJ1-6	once	TGCGCCAGCAGCTTGGCGGGGGATCCTAATAATTCACCCCTCCACTTT	CASSLAGDPNNSPLHF
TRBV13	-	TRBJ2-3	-	TGTGCCAGCAGCCGACGACTAGGGGGCACAGATACGCAGTATTTT	CASSRRLGGTDTQYF
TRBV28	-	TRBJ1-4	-	TGTGCCAGCAGTTCCCAGGGTGAAAAACTGTTTTTT	CASSSQGEKLFF
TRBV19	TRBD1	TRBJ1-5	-	TGTGCCAGTAGTCCTAGGACAGGGAGCAGCAATCAGCCCCAGCATTTT	CASSPRTGSSNQPQHF
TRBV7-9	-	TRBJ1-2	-	TGTGCCAGCAGCTCTCAGCAGGGTACTGGCTACACCTTC	CASSSQQGTGYTF
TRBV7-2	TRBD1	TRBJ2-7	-	TGTGCCAGCAGCTTAGATGGGACAGGGACCTACGAGCAGTACTTC	CASSLDGTGTYEQYF
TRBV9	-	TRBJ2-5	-	TGTGCCAGCAGCGCAACAGGCAGGGAGACCCAGTACTTC	CASSATGRETQYF
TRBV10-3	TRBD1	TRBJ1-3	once	TGTGCCATCAGTTCTACTAACAGGGGCTCTGGAAACACCATATATTTT	CAISSTNRGSGNTIYF
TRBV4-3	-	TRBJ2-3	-	TGCGCCAGCAGCCAAGGAGGGCTAGCAATCACAGATACGCAGTATTTT	CASSQGGLAITDTQYF
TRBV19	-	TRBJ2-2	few	TGTGCCAGTAGCCCACAGGGTTCTCACACCGGGGAGCTGTTTTTT	CASSPQGSHTGELFF
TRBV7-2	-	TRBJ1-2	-	TGTGCCAGCAGCCCGGGGGACTCCTATGGCTACACCTTC	CASSPGDSYGYTF
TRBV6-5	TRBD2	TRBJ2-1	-	TGTGCCAGCAATCTAGCGGGGGGCTACAATGAGCAGTTCTTC	CASNLAGGYNEQFF
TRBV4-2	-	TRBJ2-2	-	TGTGCCAGCAGCCCCCACGACGGGGACTTCACCGGGGAGCTGTTTTTT	CASSPHDGDFTGELFF
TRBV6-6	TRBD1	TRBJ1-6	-	TGTGCCAGCAGTAGTCGGGACAGGCCCCCCGGACCCCTCCACTTT	CASSSRDRPPGPLHF
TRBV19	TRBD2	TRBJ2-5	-	TGTGCCAGTACCCGAGCGGGGGGGCGTGAAGAGACCCAGTACTTC	CASTRAGGREETQYF
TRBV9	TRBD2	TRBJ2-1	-	TGTGCCAGCAGCGCCTCCGTTAGTAGCGGGGGCGTGGGGGGCCATAAACGGGTTGAGCAGTTCTTC	CASSASVSSGGVGGHKRVEQFF
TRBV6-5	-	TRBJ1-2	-	TGTGCCAGCAGCAGCCGGACAGAGAACTATGGCTACACCTTC	CASSSRTENYGYTF
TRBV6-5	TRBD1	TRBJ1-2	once	TGTGCCAGCAGCTGGACAGGGAACTATGGCTACACCTTC	CASSWTGNYGYTF
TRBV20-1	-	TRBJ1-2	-	TGCAGTGCTAGTCGCCCAGGACACGACTATGGCTACACCTTC	CSASRPGHDYGYTF
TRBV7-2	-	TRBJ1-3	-	TGTGCCAGCAGCCTCCGGGGAGGGTTCTCTGGAAACACCATATATTTT	CASSLRGGFSGNTIYF
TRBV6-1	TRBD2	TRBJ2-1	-	TGTGCCAGCAGTGACCTGTGGGCTAGCGGGGGGGCCATCAATGAGCAGTTCTTC	CASSDLWASGGAINEQFF
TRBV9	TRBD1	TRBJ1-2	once	TGTGCCAGCAGCCGGACAGGGAACGGCTACACCTTC	CASSRTGNGYTF